These 3 T cell receptor beta chains came from one sample sequenced in a study of T cell responses to AZD1222 COVID-19 vaccine (dated by TCRdb to the early 2020s). Read against the paper, the sample's time point label means: about 28 days (+/-7) after the second vaccine dose. Library creation used the immunoSEQ multiplex PCR assay. Not all clones reach the TCRdb copy of this immuneACCESS table, which keeps in-frame sequences only. Checked studies attribute under half of the gap to unresolved V genes and leave the rest unexplained. The sample table lists tens of thousands of clones, 89% of them with a count of one. The ten largest make up about 28% of the sample. The sample was peripheral blood, taken 28 days after the second AZD1222 dose. The receptors were sampled from an adult who received the AZD1222 COVID-19 vaccine.

The chain uses TRBV9 and TRBJ2-5; either TRBD1 or TRBD2 may fit D (5 bases each). V gave up 3 bases and J gave up 5 bases, with 17 bases separating them. The CDR3 has 15 residues. From germline, CDR1 is SGDLS and CDR2 YYNGEE. The CDR3 protein is CASSARGVGRETQYF. The CDR3, as DNA: TGTGCCAGCAGCGCCCGAGGGGTTGGGCGGGAGACCCAGTACTTC.

CDR3 region: CASSLDGHHTEAFF. CDR3 nucleotide sequence: TGTGCCAGCAGCTTAGACGGCCACCACACTGAAGCTTTCTTT. The chain employs TRBV11-1 and TRBJ1-1, with D unresolved. Trimming cost V 1 base and J 3 bases, with 9 bases left between them. The germline gives CDR1 SGHAT, CDR2 FQDESV (reference sequence). This CDR3 has 14 residues.

The V gene is TRBV11-2, the J gene TRBJ2-3, with 7 nucleotides matching TRBD2. This CDR3 comprises 14 residues. J gave up 5 bases and V 1 base, and 3 bases lay outside the gene matches. Germline V gives CDR1 SGHAT, CDR2 FQNNGV. This chain's CDR3 is CASSLVGGVDTQYF. The DNA of the CDR3 is TGTGCCAGCAGCTTAGTGGGGGGGGTAGATACGCAGTATTTT. Together with reference TRBV11-2 and TRBJ2-3, the CDR3 gives the full variable domain: EAGVAQSPRYKIIEKRQSVAFWCNPISGHATLYWYQQILGQGPKLLIQFQNNGVVDDSQLPKDRFSAERLKGVDSTLKIQPAKLEDSAVYLCASSLVGGVDTQYFGPGTRLTVL.